The T cell receptor beta chain described here comes from a study of CD8 T cells in Susac syndrome. From blood CD8+ and CD4+ T cells, TCR beta sequences were generated. About 0.5 to 1 ug RNA was reverse transcribed with random hexamers. Amplification of TCR beta CDR3 spanned 54 Vbeta and 13 Jbeta via immunoSEQ multiplex PCR. TCRdb re-derived calls from the immunoSEQ multiplex PCR reads in MiXCR, one entry per CDR3 protein. Among 70,000 or so distinct CDR3 sequences, 95% were seen once, and the ten largest hold around 0.25%. CDR1 is SEHNR and CDR2 is FQNEAQ in the germline V gene (reference sequence). The CDR3 sequence is 13 residues long. Trimming left V 1 base short and J 4 bases short, with 6 bases between.

The chain has TRBV7-9 and TRBJ2-3, with a weak D call TRBD2 (5 bases). This sequence originates from a human donor in good health. Sequenced: CD8+ T cells from PBMCs. CDR3 nucleotide sequence: TGTGCCAGCAGCTTAGTCGGGGCAGATACGCAGTATTTT. Protein product: CASSLVGADTQYF.